These 27 T cell receptor beta chains share one sample of origin, sequenced in a study of regulatory T cells in long-lasting Graves disease. Time point described: newly diagnosed GD, antithyroid drugs for less than 3 months. PBMC-derived RNA was used for the TCR library. Construction of TCR beta libraries relied on iRepertoire HTBI primers and on Arm-PCR targeting CDR3 regions. MiXCR was run by TCRdb on the multiplex PCR reads, yielding one entry per CDR3 protein. The sample contains hundreds of thousands of distinct CDR3 sequences, 15% to 20% of which appear only once. This same sample was also part of a study on T cells in Graves' hyperthyroidism and ophthalmopathy.

The sample in question was peripheral blood mononuclear cells (PBMCs), obtained at new diagnosis, from a patient treated with antithyroid drugs. These receptors all stem from a man younger than 30 with Graves disease.

The sample holds many counts of this clonotype. The J gene is TRBJ2-3, the V gene TRBV7-9; D is undetermined. The germline V gene has CDR1 SEHNR and CDR2 FQNEAQ (reference sequence). This CDR3 contains 15 residues. Trimming took 4 bases from V and 4 from J, leaving 15 bases between them. The CDR3 here is CASSYRRPYPDTQYF. The CDR3 DNA is TGTGCCAGCAGCTATCGGCGGCCTTATCCAGATACGCAGTATTTT.

In its sample, this clonotype was seen a few times. The V gene is TRBV9, the J gene TRBJ2-2; perhaps TRBD1 as D (6 bases). The V gene lost 0 bases and the J gene lost 5 bases, with 14 bases spanning the gap. The germline V gene has CDR1 SGDLS and CDR2 YYNGEE. CDR3 size: 16 residues. This CDR3 reads CASSVEAGAFTGELFF. In DNA, the CDR3 is TGTGCCAGCAGCGTAGAGGCAGGGGCTTTTACCGGGGAGCTGTTTTTT.

This clonotype was counted many times. The chain combines TRBV12-3 or TRBV12-4 with TRBJ2-1; maybe TRBD2 (6 bases). The CDR3 is made up of 18 amino acids. Trimming removed 5 bases from V and 6 bases from J, with 26 bases in between. CDR3 sequence reads: CASSHGPAARDYGNEQFF. Here the CDR3 DNA reads TGTGCCAGCAGTCACGGACCGGCGGCGCGGGATTACGGCAATGAGCAGTTCTTC.

This clonotype came up many times. The chain has TRBV2 and TRBJ2-1; TRBD1 matches 10 bases. The length of the CDR3 is 15 residues. CDR1 is SNHLY, CDR2 FYNNEI, per germline. V was pared by 6 bases and J by 4 bases, with 6 bases of the junction left unmatched. CDR3 amino acids: CASRLDRGEYNEQFF. The DNA for the CDR3 is TGTGCCAGCAGGCTGGACAGGGGGGAATACAATGAGCAGTTCTTC.

About this clonotype: A junction end diverges from the germline sequence, so it may reflect a read error. The genes are TRBV9 and TRBJ1-1, with D uncertain. Germline CDR1 is SGDLS and CDR2 is YYNGEE. This CDR3 is built from 14 residues. The CDR3 reads CASSVTPGNTEVFF. The CDR3 DNA reads as TGTGCCAGCAGCGTAACCCCGGGGAACACTGAAGTTTTCTTT. Looking up the rest from reference TRBV9 and TRBJ1-1 gives the full variable domain: DSGVTQTPKHLITATGQRVTLRCSPRSGDLSVYWYQQSLDQGLQFLIQYYNGEERAKGNILERFSAQQFPDLHSELNLSSLELGDSALYFCASSVTPGNTEVFFGQGTRLTVV.

The CDR3 coding sequence is TGTGCCAGCAGCCAAGGCGCTAGCGAACTCTCCTACGAGCAGTACTTC. Translated: CASSQGASELSYEQYF. The chain is built from TRBV4-2 and TRBJ2-7; possibly TRBD2 for D (6 bases). Germline V lookup: CDR1 LGHNA, CDR2 YNFKEQ. Between the trimmed V and J ends, which lost 1 base and 0 bases, there was a span of 13 bases. The CDR3 is 16 residues long.

This clonotype was seen many times. The gene calls are TRBV20-1 and TRBJ2-3; no definite D call. Germline CDR1 and CDR2: DFQATT and SNEGSKA (reference sequence). Trimming removed 6 bases at V and 4 bases at J, with 5 bases between. CDR3 size: 10 residues. CDR3 coding DNA: TGCAGTGCGGACCCAGATACGCAGTATTTT. Protein sequence: CSADPDTQYF.

This clonotype was seen only a few times. J is TRBJ1-1 and V is TRBV24-1; no firm D call. Germline loops: CDR1 KGHDR, CDR2 SFDVKD. The CDR3 runs 13 residues. The V end lost 4 bases, the J end lost 8 bases, and 13 bases lay between the germline ends. CDR3 loop: CATSDLDAGEAFF. Here the CDR3 DNA reads TGTGCCACCAGTGACCTCGATGCCGGGGAAGCTTTCTTT.

The sample holds many counts of this clonotype. V usage is TRBV7-9 and J usage is TRBJ2-1; D unresolved. In germline, CDR1 is SEHNR, CDR2 FQNEAQ (reference sequence). The ends were cut back, 1 base at V and 0 bases at J, with 10 bases in the middle. The CDR3 extends over 16 amino acids. The CDR3 here is CASSLVGVTSYNEQFF. Written as DNA, the CDR3 is TGTGCCAGCAGCTTAGTTGGCGTGACCTCCTACAATGAGCAGTTCTTC.

The gene calls are TRBV9 and TRBJ2-7; D may be TRBD1 (6 bases). Trimming stripped 0 bases from V and 3 bases from J, with 13 bases between. CDR1 is SGDLS and CDR2 is YYNGEE in the germline V gene. This CDR3 comprises 15 residues. CDR3 loop: CASSVATGNGYEQYF. The CDR3 region has the DNA TGTGCCAGCAGCGTAGCTACAGGGAATGGCTACGAGCAGTACTTC.

This clonotype came up many times. V gene TRBV12-3 or TRBV12-4 combines with J gene TRBJ2-7, with 7 bases matching TRBD2. The J segment lost 0 bases and the V segment lost 3 bases, leaving 17 bases of the junction unmatched. The CDR3 spans 19 residues. CDR3 loop: CASSFRWVGGDYLSYEQYF. The CDR3 nucleotides read TGTGCCAGCAGTTTTCGTTGGGTTGGGGGGGACTACCTCTCCTACGAGCAGTACTTC.

This clonotype occurred many times. The rearrangement links TRBV10-3 to TRBJ2-7, with D perhaps given as TRBD1 or TRBD2 (6 bases each). Trimming took 7 bases from V and 7 from J, leaving 11 bases between them. The CDR3 consists of 11 residues. From germline, CDR1 is ENHRY and CDR2 SYGVKD. For the CDR3, the DNA is TGTGCCATCACCTCGGGGGCTGAGCAGTACTTC. Its protein product is CAITSGAEQYF.

The rearrangement joins TRBV20-1 to TRBJ2-7, with a possible D match to TRBD2 (6 bases). This CDR3 is built from 11 residues. V was clipped by 5 bases and J by 6 bases, with 11 bases between them. Germline V gene sequence: CDR1 DFQATT, CDR2 SNEGSKA (reference sequence). This CDR3 reads CSAPGTAEQYF. CDR3 sequence (DNA): TGCAGTGCTCCTGGGACTGCCGAGCAGTACTTC.

The table lists this clonotype with many counts. The rearrangement uses TRBV2 and TRBJ1-1; D perhaps matches TRBD1 (6 bases). Per the germline V gene, CDR1 is SNHLY and CDR2 is FYNNEI. With 9 bases removed from V and 0 bases from J, the gap between germline ends came to 11 bases. The CDR3 is made up of 13 amino acids. In DNA form, the CDR3 reads TGTGCCAGTACACAGGGAATGAACACTGAAGCTTTCTTT. Its translation is CASTQGMNTEAFF. Full variable domain (missing parts from reference TRBV2 and TRBJ1-1): EPEVTQTPSHQVTQMGQEVILRCVPISNHLYFYWYRQILGQKVEFLVSFYNNEISEKSEIFDDQFSVERPDGSNFTLKIRSTKLEDSAMYFCASTQGMNTEAFFGQGTRLTVV.

This chain connects TRBV30 to TRBJ2-7; tentatively, D is TRBD1 or TRBD2 (5 bases each). The CDR3 totals 12 residues. The V end lost 4 bases, the J end lost 2 bases, and 9 bases lay between the germline ends. CDR1 and CDR2 (germline): GTSNPN, SVGIG (reference sequence). The CDR3 here is CAWTEGTYEQYF. CDR3 DNA sequence: TGTGCCTGGACTGAGGGGACCTACGAGCAGTACTTC.

This clonotype was counted many times. The V gene is TRBV30, the J gene TRBJ2-5, with D perhaps TRBD1 (6 bases). CDR1 is GTSNPN and CDR2 is SVGIG in the germline V gene (reference sequence). V shed 8 bases and J shed 4 bases, with 17 bases lying between them. CDR3 length: 13 residues. CDR3 bases: TGTGCCCAAGGGTTGGGGGCGCGAGAGACCCAGTACTTC. It specifies CAQGLGARETQYF.

The table lists this clonotype with many counts. The gene calls are TRBV28 and TRBJ2-7, with 11 positions matching TRBD2. V trimming: 6 bases; J trimming: 5 bases; junction bases outside the gene matches: 6. The CDR3 is 14 amino acids. CDR1 MDHEN and CDR2 SYDVKM come from the germline V gene. CDR3 amino acids: CASSSGTSGNEQYF. CDR3 in DNA: TGTGCCAGCAGCTCCGGGACTAGCGGTAACGAGCAGTACTTC.

This clonotype has just a few counts. The rearrangement uses TRBV20-1 and TRBJ2-1, with TRBD2 matching 8 bases. This CDR3 comprises 16 residues. The V gene end was trimmed by 3 bases and the J gene end by 5 bases; junction bases not matched to a gene: 12. Germline CDR1 reads DFQATT; CDR2 reads SNEGSKA (reference sequence). The DNA of the CDR3 is TGCAGTGCTAGTGTACTAGCGGACCCGTTTGACAATGAGCAGTTCTTC. It encodes CSASVLADPFDNEQFF.

This clonotype was picked up many times. The V and J genes are TRBV27 and TRBJ2-7, with D possibly TRBD2 on 5 matching bases. CDR1 is MNHEY and CDR2 is SMNVEV in the germline V gene (reference sequence). V gave up 6 bases and J gave up 2 bases, with 11 bases separating them. The CDR3 has 13 residues. In DNA form, the CDR3 reads TGTGCCAGCAGAGGGCTAGCAACCTACGAGCAGTACTTC. It yields the protein CASRGLATYEQYF.

This clonotype has a handful of counts. V is TRBV20-1 and J is TRBJ2-4, with D tentatively TRBD1 (5 bases). CDR1 is DFQATT, CDR2 SNEGSKA, per germline (reference sequence). CDR3 length: 11 residues. The CDR3 sequence: CSRVGKNIQYF. In DNA form, the CDR3 reads TGCAGCAGGGTTGGCAAAAACATTCAGTACTTC.

The rearrangement joins TRBV7-8 to TRBJ2-7; 10 bases align to TRBD2. CDR1 and CDR2 from the germline V gene are SGHVS and FQNEAQ. The length of the CDR3 is 17 residues. V trimming: 5 bases; J trimming: 0 bases; junction bases outside the gene matches: 10. The CDR3 region has the DNA TGTGCCAGCAGCCTCTGGGGGGCTAGCGGGAGCTCCTACGAGCAGTACTTC. Protein sequence: CASSLWGASGSSYEQYF.

Concerning this clonotype itself: This clone may be a read error of a much larger clone one base away. The V gene is TRBV7-9, the J gene TRBJ2-7; D is possibly TRBD1 or TRBD2 (5 bases each). Germline V gene lookup returns CDR1 SEHNR and CDR2 FQNEAQ (reference sequence). The CDR3 is made up of 14 amino acids. V lost 7 bases and J 6 bases, leaving 19 bases between the germline ends. DNA for the CDR3: TGTGCCAGCACCTCCACGGGACCCTCGGGCGAGCAGTACTTC. Translation gives CASTSTGPSGEQYF.

Concerning this clonotype itself: This could be a read error, since a much larger clone is one nucleotide away. J is TRBJ2-7 and V is TRBV3-1, with 7 nucleotides matching TRBD2. Germline V gene data show CDR1 as LGHDT and CDR2 as YNNKEL (reference sequence). The CDR3 consists of 15 residues. In DNA, the CDR3 is TGTGCCAGCAGCCATTTCTCTAGCGGAGACTACGAGCAGTGCTTC. Protein: CASSHFSSGDYEQCF.

This clonotype was found a few times. A much larger clone differs from this one at a single base, so this may be a read error. The genes are TRBV6-2 or TRBV6-3 and TRBJ1-1; 9 bases fit TRBD1. This CDR3 spans 15 amino acids. Germline V gives CDR1 MNHEY, CDR2 SVGEGT. After removal of 2 bases from V and 1 base from J, the junction contained 2 bases not matched to a gene. CDR3 loop: CASSYLGQGNTEAFF. The DNA of the CDR3 is TGTGCCAGCAGTTACCTGGGACAGGGGAACACTGAAGCTTTCTTT.

The V and J genes are TRBV25-1 and TRBJ1-1; no clear D gene. This CDR3 contains 15 residues. Per germline, CDR1 MGHDK and CDR2 SYGVNS. Trimming shortened V by 1 base and J by 0 bases, and 9 bases separated the two germline ends. CDR3 region: CASSEFSLMNTEAFF. The CDR3 DNA follows: TGTGCCAGCAGTGAATTTTCACTCATGAACACTGAAGCTTTCTTT.

With respect to this clonotype: This may be a read error, as it is one base from a much larger clone. CDR3 nucleotides: TGCGCCAGCAGTGAGTCGGGAGCTGTCGGAGAGCAGTACTTC. This codes for CASSESGAVGEQYF. The chain links TRBV6-9 to TRBJ2-7, with a possible D match to TRBD2 (6 bases). CDR1 is MNHGY and CDR2 is SVAAGI in the germline V gene. The CDR3 consists of 14 residues.

This clonotype has a count of ten or more. The rearrangement joins TRBV11-2 to TRBJ2-7, with D possibly called TRBD1 or TRBD2 (5 bases each). Trimming left V 3 bases short and J 2 bases short, with 29 bases between. Germline V gives CDR1 SGHAT, CDR2 FQNNGV. This CDR3 region has 20 residues. In DNA form, the CDR3 reads TGTGCCAGCAGCTTTGGCAAACCGTTACGGGGCCATACGATGACCTACGAGCAGTACTTC. It encodes CASSFGKPLRGHTMTYEQYF.